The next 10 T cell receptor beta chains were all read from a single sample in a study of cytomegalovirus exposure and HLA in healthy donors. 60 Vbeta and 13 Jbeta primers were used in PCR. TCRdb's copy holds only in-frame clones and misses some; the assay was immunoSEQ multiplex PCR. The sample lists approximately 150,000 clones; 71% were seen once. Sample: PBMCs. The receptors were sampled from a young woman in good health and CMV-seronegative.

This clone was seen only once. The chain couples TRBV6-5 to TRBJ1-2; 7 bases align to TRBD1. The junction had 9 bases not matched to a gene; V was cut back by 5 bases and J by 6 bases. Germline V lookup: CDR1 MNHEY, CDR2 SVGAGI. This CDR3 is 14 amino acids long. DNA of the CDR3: TGTGCCAGCAGTCGTCAGACAGGGATCAATGGCTACACCTTC. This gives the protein CASSRQTGINGYTF.

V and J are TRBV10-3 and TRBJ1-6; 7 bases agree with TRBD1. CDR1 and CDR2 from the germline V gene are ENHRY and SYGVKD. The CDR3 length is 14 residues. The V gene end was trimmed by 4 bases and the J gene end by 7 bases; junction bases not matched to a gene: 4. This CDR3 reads CAISVGTENSPLHF. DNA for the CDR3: TGTGCCATCAGTGTAGGGACAGAAAATTCACCCCTCCACTTT.

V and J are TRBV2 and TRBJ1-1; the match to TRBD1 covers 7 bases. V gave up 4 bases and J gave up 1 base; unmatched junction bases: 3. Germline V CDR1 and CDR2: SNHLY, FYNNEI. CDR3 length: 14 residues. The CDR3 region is CASSVEGANTEAFF. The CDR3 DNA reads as TGTGCCAGCAGTGTTGAGGGGGCGAACACTGAAGCTTTCTTT.

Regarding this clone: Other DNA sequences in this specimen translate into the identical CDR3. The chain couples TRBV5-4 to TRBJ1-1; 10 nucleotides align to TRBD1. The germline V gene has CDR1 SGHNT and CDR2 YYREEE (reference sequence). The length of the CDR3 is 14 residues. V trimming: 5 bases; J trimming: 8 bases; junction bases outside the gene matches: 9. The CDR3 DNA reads TGTGCCAGCAGTCCGGGACAGGGGCGGACCGAAGCTTTCTTT. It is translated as CASSPGQGRTEAFF. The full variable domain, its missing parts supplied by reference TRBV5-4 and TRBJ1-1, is ETGVTQSPTHLIKTRGQQVTLRCSSQSGHNTVSWYQQALGQGPQFIFQYYREEENGRGNFPPRFSGLQFPNYSSELNVNALELDDSALYLCASSPGQGRTEAFFGQGTRLTVV.

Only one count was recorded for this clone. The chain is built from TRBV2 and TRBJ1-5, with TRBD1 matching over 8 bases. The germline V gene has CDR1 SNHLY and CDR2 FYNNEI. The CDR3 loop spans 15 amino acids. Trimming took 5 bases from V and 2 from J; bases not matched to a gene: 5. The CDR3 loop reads CASSSQGAGNQPQHF. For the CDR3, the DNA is TGTGCCAGCAGTAGTCAGGGGGCTGGCAATCAGCCCCAGCATTTT.

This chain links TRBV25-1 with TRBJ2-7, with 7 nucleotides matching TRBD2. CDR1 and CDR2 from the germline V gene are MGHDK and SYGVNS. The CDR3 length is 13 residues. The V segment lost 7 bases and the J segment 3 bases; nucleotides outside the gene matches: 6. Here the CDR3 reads CASKGRAVYEQYF. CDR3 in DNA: TGTGCCAGCAAGGGGAGGGCAGTCTACGAGCAGTACTTC.

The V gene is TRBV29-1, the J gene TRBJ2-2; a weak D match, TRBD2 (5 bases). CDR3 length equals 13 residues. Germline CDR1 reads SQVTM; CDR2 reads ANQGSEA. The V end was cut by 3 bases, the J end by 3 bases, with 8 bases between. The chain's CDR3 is CSVDRGHTGELFF. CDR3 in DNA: TGCAGCGTTGACAGAGGGCACACCGGGGAGCTGTTTTTT.

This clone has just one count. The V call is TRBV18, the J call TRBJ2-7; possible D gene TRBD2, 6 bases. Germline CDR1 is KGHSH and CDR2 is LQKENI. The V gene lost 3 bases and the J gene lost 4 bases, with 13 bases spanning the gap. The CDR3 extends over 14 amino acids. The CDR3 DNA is TGTGCCAGCTCACCGTCGGGGGAAATGTACGAGCAGTACTTC. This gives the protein CASSPSGEMYEQYF.

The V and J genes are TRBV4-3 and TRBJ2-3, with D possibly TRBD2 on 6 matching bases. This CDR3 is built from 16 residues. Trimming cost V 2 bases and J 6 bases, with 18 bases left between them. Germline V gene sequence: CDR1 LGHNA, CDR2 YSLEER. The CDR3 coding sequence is TGCGCCAGCAGCCAACAGGGACTGACTGGTCCGGATACGCAGTATTTT. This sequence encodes CASSQQGLTGPDTQYF.

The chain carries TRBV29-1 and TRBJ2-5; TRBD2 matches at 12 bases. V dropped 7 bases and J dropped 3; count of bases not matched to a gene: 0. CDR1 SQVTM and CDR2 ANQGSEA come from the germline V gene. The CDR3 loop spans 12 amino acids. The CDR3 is CSGLAGEETQYF. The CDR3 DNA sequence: TGCAGCGGACTAGCGGGGGAAGAGACCCAGTACTTC.